These 7 T cell receptor beta chains share one sample of origin, sequenced in a study of cytomegalovirus exposure and HLA in healthy donors. Primers for the PCR totalled 60 Vbeta and 13 Jbeta. Produced via immunoSEQ multiplex PCR; TCRdb's table is partial and in-frame only. This table has around 150,000 clones, around 9% appearing once. Sequences were obtained from PBMCs. Every receptor here comes from a woman between 35 and 50 years old in good health and CMV-seropositive.

This clone was detected only a few times. V usage is TRBV5-1 and J usage is TRBJ1-3; TRBD1 matches 9 bases. CDR3 size: 15 residues. Germline V gene lookup returns CDR1 SGHRS and CDR2 YFSETQ. V shed 4 bases and J 2 bases; nucleotides not matched to a gene: 4. The CDR3 region has the DNA TGCGCCAGCAGCAGGGGACAGGGAGCTGGAAACACCATATATTTT. It specifies CASSRGQGAGNTIYF.

This clone turned up a few times. This specimen includes other DNA sequences encoding the same CDR3. CDR3 DNA: TGCAGCGTAACACCGGGACAGGGAGGTGAAAAACTGTTTTTT. It specifies CSVTPGQGGEKLFF. This rearrangement joins TRBV29-1 to TRBJ1-4, with 9 bases identical to TRBD1. V was pared by 6 bases and J by 7 bases, with 9 bases of the junction left unmatched. The CDR3 contains 14 residues. Germline V gives CDR1 SQVTM, CDR2 ANQGSEA.

The chain carries TRBV27 and TRBJ2-1, with 10 bases identical to TRBD2. Germline CDR1 and CDR2: MNHEY and SMNVEV (reference sequence). This CDR3 is 15 amino acids long. V trimming: 5 bases; J trimming: 5 bases; junction bases outside the gene matches: 6. This CDR3 reads CASSPLAGADNEQFF. The CDR3 coding sequence is TGTGCCAGCAGTCCTCTAGCGGGGGCAGACAATGAGCAGTTCTTC.

This clone was detected only a few times. This chain joins TRBV5-1 and TRBJ2-2; D perhaps matches TRBD2 (6 bases). Trimming removed 0 bases at V and 0 bases at J, with 9 bases between. This CDR3 has 16 residues. The germline gives CDR1 SGHRS, CDR2 YFSETQ. CDR3 bases: TGCGCCAGCAGCTTGGTCGCGGGGACGAACACCGGGGAGCTGTTTTTT. Translation gives CASSLVAGTNTGELFF. Looking up the rest from reference TRBV5-1 and TRBJ2-2 gives the full variable domain: KAGVTQTPRYLIKTRGQQVTLSCSPISGHRSVSWYQQTPGQGLQFLFEYFSETQRNKGNFPGRFSGRQFSNSRSEMNVSTLELGDSALYLCASSLVAGTNTGELFFGEGSRLTVL.

This clone was counted a few times. The chain links TRBV9 to TRBJ1-1, with 8 bases that match TRBD1. After removal of 0 bases from V and 4 bases from J, the junction contained 5 bases not matched to a gene. Germline CDR1 SGDLS, CDR2 YYNGEE. The CDR3 spans 15 residues. This chain's CDR3 is CASSVVTGGGTEAFF. In nucleotides, the CDR3 is TGTGCCAGCAGCGTAGTTACAGGGGGTGGCACTGAAGCTTTCTTT.

This clone was seen more than once but under ten times. V and J are TRBV7-8 and TRBJ2-2, with D perhaps matching TRBD2 (6 bases). The CDR3 consists of 15 residues. Germline CDR1 and CDR2: SGHVS and FQNEAQ. Trimming left V 8 bases short and J 0 bases short, with 13 bases between. Written as DNA, the CDR3 is TGTGCCAGCTGCGGGGAACTATCGAACACCGGGGAGCTGTTTTTT. Translated, it gives CASCGELSNTGELFF.

This clone was seen a handful of times. The CDR3 bases are TGTGCCAGCAGTGAGGGGGGGCTTGGACAGTACTTC. Translation: CASSEGGLGQYF. The chain carries TRBV25-1 and TRBJ2-5; D is possibly TRBD2 (7 bases). CDR3 length: 12 residues. V lost 3 bases and J 11 bases, leaving 13 bases between the germline ends. CDR1 and CDR2 from the germline V gene are MGHDK and SYGVNS.